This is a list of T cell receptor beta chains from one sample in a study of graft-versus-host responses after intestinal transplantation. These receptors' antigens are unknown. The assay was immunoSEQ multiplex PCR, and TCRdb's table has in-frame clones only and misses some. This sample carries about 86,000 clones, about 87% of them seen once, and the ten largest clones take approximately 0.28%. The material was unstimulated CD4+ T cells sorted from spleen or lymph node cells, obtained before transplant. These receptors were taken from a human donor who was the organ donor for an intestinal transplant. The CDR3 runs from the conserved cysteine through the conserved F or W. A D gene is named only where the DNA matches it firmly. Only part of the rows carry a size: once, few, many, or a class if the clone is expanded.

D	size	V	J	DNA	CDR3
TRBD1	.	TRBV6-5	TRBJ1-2	TGTGCCAGCAGTTACCGGGACAGGTCTTCTGGCTACACCTTC	CASSYRDRSSGYTF
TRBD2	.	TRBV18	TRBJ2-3	TGTGCCAGCTCACAGCTGTCGGTGGCGGGGGGGCGAGATACGCAGTATTTT	CASSQLSVAGGRDTQYF
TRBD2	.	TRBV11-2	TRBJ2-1	TGTGCCAGCAGCTTAGGGCTAGCGGAGAACAATGAGCAGTTCTTC	CASSLGLAENNEQFF
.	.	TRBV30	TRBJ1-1	TGTGCCTGGACCACCGGCAGGATATTGGACACTGAAGCTTTCTTT	CAWTTGRILDTEAFF
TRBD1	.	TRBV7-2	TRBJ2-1	TGTGCCAGCAGCCTCGGGACAGGGTACAATGAGCAGTTCTTC	CASSLGTGYNEQFF
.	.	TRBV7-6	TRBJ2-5	TGTGCCAGCAGCTTATCAGCAGGGAAGACCCAGTACTTC	CASSLSAGKTQYF
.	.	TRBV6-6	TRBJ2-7	TGTGCCTCAACCTGGGCCGGCGCGTACGAGCAGTACTTC	CASTWAGAYEQYF
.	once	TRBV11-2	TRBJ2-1	TGTGCCAGCAGCTTACGCCAGGTTTACAATGAGCAGTTCTTC	CASSLRQVYNEQFF
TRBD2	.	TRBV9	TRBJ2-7	TGTGCCAGCAGCTTCGGGACTAGCGGGAGTCTGTACTTC	CASSFGTSGSLYF
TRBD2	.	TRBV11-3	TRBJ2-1	TGTGCCAGCAGCTTAGCCCTAGCGGGAGATGAGCAGTTCTTC	CASSLALAGDEQFF
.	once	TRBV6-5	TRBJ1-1	TGTGCCAGCAGTTACTCGATAGATGGAGGATCAACTGAAGCTTTCTTT	CASSYSIDGGSTEAFF
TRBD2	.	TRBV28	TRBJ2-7	TGTGCCAGCAGTTTAGCGGGAGAGCTTTCCTACGAGCAGTACTTC	CASSLAGELSYEQYF
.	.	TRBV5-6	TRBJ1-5	TGTGCCAGCAGCTTGATAGGGGGCAATCAGCCCCAGCATTTT	CASSLIGGNQPQHF
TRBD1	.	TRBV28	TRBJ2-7	TGTGCCAGCAGTCGTTACAGGGGAATCGAGCAGTACTTC	CASSRYRGIEQYF
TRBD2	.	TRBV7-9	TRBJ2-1	TGTGCCAGCAGCCCCACCCGCGAGCGGGAGGAGGATGAGCAGTTCTTC	CASSPTREREEDEQFF
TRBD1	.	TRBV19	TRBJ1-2	TGTGCCAGTAAACCAGTACAGGGGAGAGCTAACTATGGCTACACCTTC	CASKPVQGRANYGYTF
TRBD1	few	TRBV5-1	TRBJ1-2	TGCGCCAGCAGCTTGGAGACAGGGGCTAACTATGGCTACACCTTC	CASSLETGANYGYTF
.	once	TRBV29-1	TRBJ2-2	TGCAGCGGTCGCGGGCCGAACACCGGGGAGCTGTTTTTT	CSGRGPNTGELFF
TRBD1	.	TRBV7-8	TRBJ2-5	TGTGCCAGCAGCTTAGAACAGGGGGCGGGGACCCAGTACTTC	CASSLEQGAGTQYF
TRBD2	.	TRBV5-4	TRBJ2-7	TGTGCCAGCAGCTTTAAAGCGGGAGTAGGGCACGAGCAGTACTTC	CASSFKAGVGHEQYF
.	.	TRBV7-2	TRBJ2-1	TGTGCCAGCAGCTTGGGGACTCCTAGTATTGGGTTGGAGCAGTTCTTC	CASSLGTPSIGLEQFF
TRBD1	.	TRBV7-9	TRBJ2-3	TGTGCCAGACGCAGGGGGCCTGCGCGGGTTAGCACAGATACGCAGTATTTT	CARRRGPARVSTDTQYF
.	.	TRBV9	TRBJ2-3	TGTGCCAGCAGCGTAGAGGAAGACTCCATAATGGATACGCAGTATTTT	CASSVEEDSIMDTQYF
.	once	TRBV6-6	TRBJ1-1	TGTGCCAGCGGCGAGGGAGGAGCTTTCTTT	CASGEGGAFF
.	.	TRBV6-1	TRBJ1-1	TGTGCCAGCAAGATAACAGGGCGGACTGAAGCTTTCTTT	CASKITGRTEAFF
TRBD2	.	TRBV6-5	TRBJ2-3	TGTGCCAGCAGGAGCGGGGGGGCCGATGCAGATACGCAGTATTTT	CASRSGGADADTQYF
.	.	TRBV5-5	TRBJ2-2	TGTGCCAGCAGCTTGGCCCCCGGGTGGGGGGAGCTGTTTTTT	CASSLAPGWGELFF
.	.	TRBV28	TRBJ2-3	TGTGCCAGCAGTATGTATGAGTCCTCCCCCACAGATACGCAGTATTTT	CASSMYESSPTDTQYF
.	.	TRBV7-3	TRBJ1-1	TGTGCCAGCAGCGACAGGCCCAACACTGAAGCTTTCTTT	CASSDRPNTEAFF
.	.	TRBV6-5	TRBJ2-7	TGTGCCAGCAGACAACTCCAGGGGTACTACGAGCAGTACTTC	CASRQLQGYYEQYF
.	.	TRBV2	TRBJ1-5	TGTGCCAGCAGAAAAGGGAGGGACGCCGGTCAGCCCCAGCATTTT	CASRKGRDAGQPQHF
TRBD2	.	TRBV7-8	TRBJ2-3	TGTGCCAGCAGCTTAGGTGGGGGGGGACTAGCGGGAAACACGCAGTATTTT	CASSLGGGGLAGNTQYF
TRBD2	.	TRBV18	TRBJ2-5	TGTGCCAGCTCACCGGGACTAGCGGGGGCCGAAGAGACCCAGTACTTC	CASSPGLAGAEETQYF
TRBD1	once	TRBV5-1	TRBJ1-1	TGCGCCAGCAGCTTGGTAGCAGGGGGAGGAACTGAAGCTTTCTTT	CASSLVAGGGTEAFF
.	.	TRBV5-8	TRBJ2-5	TGTGCCAGCAGCGTGGACAGATCAGAGACCCAGTACTTC	CASSVDRSETQYF
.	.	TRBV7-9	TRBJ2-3	TGTGCCAGCAAGCGGGTTAGCACAGATACGCAGTATTTT	CASKRVSTDTQYF
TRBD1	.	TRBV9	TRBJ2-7	TGTGCCAGCAGTGTGTCAGGGGGCGGATCGGTCGAGCAGTACTTC	CASSVSGGGSVEQYF
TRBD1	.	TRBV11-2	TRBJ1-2	TGTGCCAGCAGCCGGACAGGGGCCCACTATGGCTACACCTTC	CASSRTGAHYGYTF
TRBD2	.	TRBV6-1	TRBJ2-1	TGTGCCAGCCCCCGGACCGGGGGGAATGAGCAGTTCTTC	CASPRTGGNEQFF
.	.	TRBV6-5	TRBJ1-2	TGTGCCAGCAGTACCCCGGGTTCCGGCTACACCTTC	CASSTPGSGYTF
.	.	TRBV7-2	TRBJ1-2	TGTGCCAGCAGCTTATCACAGGGACGATTTGGCTACACCTTC	CASSLSQGRFGYTF
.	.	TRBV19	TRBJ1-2	TGTGCCAGTAGTCCGACTCTTTGGGGGCCCTATGGCTACACCTTC	CASSPTLWGPYGYTF
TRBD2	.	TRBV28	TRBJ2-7	TGTGCCAGCAGTTACCTCCAACCAGCGGGAGGGGGCTACGAGCAGTACTTC	CASSYLQPAGGGYEQYF
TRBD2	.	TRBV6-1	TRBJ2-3	TGTGCCAGCAGTGCCCTGGCTAGCGGGGGTTCCACAGATACGCAGTATTTT	CASSALASGGSTDTQYF
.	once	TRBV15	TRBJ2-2	TGTGCCACCGGGCTTTGGCGGGCCGGGGAGCTGTTTTTT	CATGLWRAGELFF
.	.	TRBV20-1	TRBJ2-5	TGCAGTGGACAGGTCGAAGAGACCCAGTACTTC	CSGQVEETQYF
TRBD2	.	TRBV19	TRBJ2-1	TGTGCCAGTAGTATCCTGGGACTAGCGGGCCTGAGCTCCTACAATGAGCAGTTCTTC	CASSILGLAGLSSYNEQFF
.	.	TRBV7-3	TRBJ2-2	TGTGCCAGCAGCTTAGACGGGGGAGCCACCGGGGAGCTGTTTTTT	CASSLDGGATGELFF
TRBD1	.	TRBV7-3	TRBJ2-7	TGTGCCAGCAGCTCCACAACTCCCGGGACAGGGAGTCGGGAGCAGTACTTC	CASSSTTPGTGSREQYF
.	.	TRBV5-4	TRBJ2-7	TGTGCCAGCAGCTTTGGCGGGGGCAGCTCCTACGAGCAGTACTTC	CASSFGGGSSYEQYF
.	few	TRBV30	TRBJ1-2	TGTGCCTGGAGTGCAGGGCCCACCTATGGCTACACCTTC	CAWSAGPTYGYTF
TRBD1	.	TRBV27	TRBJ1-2	TGTGCCAGCAGTTTAAGGGGGCTACATGGCTACACCTTC	CASSLRGLHGYTF
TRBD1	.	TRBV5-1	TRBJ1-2	TGCGCCAGCAGCACCCCGGGACAGGGGATTGGCTACACCTTC	CASSTPGQGIGYTF
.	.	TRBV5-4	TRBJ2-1	TGTGCCAGCAGGGGAGTTGGAACTGGCTATGAGCAGTTCTTC	CASRGVGTGYEQFF
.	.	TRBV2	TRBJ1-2	TGTGCCTTCCGGGAGGGGCCAAACTATGGCTACACCTTC	CAFREGPNYGYTF